This paragraph covers one T cell receptor beta chain sequence. The antigen is unknown. Here immunoSEQ multiplex PCR was the method, and the copy in TCRdb shows in-frame clones only, minus some. Here the sample spans 95,000 to 150,000 clones, more than 70% being singletons. This entry belongs to a study of T cell responses to AZD1222 COVID-19 vaccine. Findings and limits, study-wide: Across spike, vaccine-associated CD4 TCRs were found, dominant at 160-218 and 743-854. Nearly half of spike-specific TCRs reportedly go after variant regions that carry no mutations.

The germline V gene encodes CDR1 MDHEN and CDR2 SYDVKM. The CDR3 length is 14 residues. V lost 10 bases and J lost 2, with 15 bases in between. The input for sequencing was peripheral blood, taken on day 0 of AZD1222 vaccination. This TCR was recovered from an adult in good health. The chain carries TRBV28 and TRBJ1-5; D remains unclear. The CDR3 protein is CATAPGLGNQPQHF. CDR3 DNA: TGTGCCACAGCCCCAGGCTTGGGCAATCAGCCCCAGCATTTT.